These T cell receptor beta chains were read from a single sample in a study of OX40 agonist ivuxolimab in advanced cancers. TCRdb's copy holds only in-frame clones and misses some; the assay was immunoSEQ multiplex PCR. The data hold about 64,000 clones, with roughly 80% observed a single time. This specimen was CD4+ or CD8+ T cells sorted from blood, taken in a trial of the OX40 agonist ivuxolimab. Receptors were obtained from an adult with an advanced solid tumor such as melanoma, head and neck, liver or kidney cancer. Each CDR3 is given with its conserved first and last residue. Each record gives: clone size, J gene, D gene, V gene, CDR3 protein, CDR3 DNA. D genes are given only for firm matches. The listing skips clone size in some rows; elsewhere it reads once, few, many or a size class.

>few|TRBJ1-5|NA|TRBV5-1
CASSLNSNQPQHF
TGCGCCAGCAGCCTCAATAGCAATCAGCCCCAGCATTTT
>NA|TRBJ1-6|NA|TRBV7-9
CASSFGGGANSPLHF
TGTGCCAGCAGTTTCGGCGGCGGGGCAAATTCACCCCTCCACTTT
>once|TRBJ2-3|NA|TRBV2
CASKANPSTDTQYF
TGTGCCAGCAAGGCTAATCCTAGCACAGATACGCAGTATTTT
>few|TRBJ2-7|NA|TRBV6-5
CASSTPTTGGEQYF
TGTGCCAGCAGTACACCGACGACAGGTGGAGAGCAGTACTTC
>NA|TRBJ1-5|NA|TRBV27
CASKGSNQPQHF
TGTGCCAGCAAGGGGAGCAATCAGCCCCAGCATTTT
>NA|TRBJ2-1|NA|TRBV20-1
CSAKRPNEQFF
TGCAGTGCTAAGAGACCCAATGAGCAGTTCTTC
>NA|TRBJ1-1|NA|TRBV9
CASSVVAENTEAFF
TGTGCCAGCAGCGTAGTGGCCGAGAACACTGAAGCTTTCTTT
>few|TRBJ1-1|NA|TRBV7-3
CASSLMSGAGNTEAFF
TGTGCCAGCAGCTTAATGAGCGGGGCGGGGAACACTGAAGCTTTCTTT
>once|TRBJ2-3|TRBD2|TRBV7-2
CASSSWTSGGARADTQYF
TGTGCCAGCAGCTCCTGGACTAGCGGGGGGGCAAGAGCAGATACGCAGTATTTT
>few|TRBJ2-5|NA|TRBV7-9
CASSSAAKETQYF
TGTGCCAGCAGCTCTGCGGCAAAAGAGACCCAGTACTTC
>NA|TRBJ2-5|NA|TRBV18
CASSPQNRVQETQYF
TGTGCCAGCTCACCTCAGAACAGGGTACAAGAGACCCAGTACTTC
>few|TRBJ1-2|NA|TRBV30
CAWRGNRVRGSYTF
TGTGCCTGGAGGGGTAACAGGGTAAGGGGAAGCTACACCTTC
>NA|TRBJ1-3|NA|TRBV5-1
CASSLWGNQPAGDTIYF
TGCGCCAGCAGCTTGTGGGGTAACCAACCGGCTGGGGACACCATATATTTT
>NA|TRBJ2-2|TRBD2|TRBV4-3
CASSRTSGGALDTGELFF
TGCGCCAGCAGTCGGACTAGCGGGGGGGCCTTGGACACCGGGGAGCTGTTTTTT
>NA|TRBJ2-1|NA|TRBV9
CASSVESFPANEQFF
TGTGCCAGCAGCGTAGAGTCTTTCCCAGCGAATGAGCAGTTCTTC
>NA|TRBJ1-4|NA|TRBV6-1
CASSERGPPSEKLFF
TGTGCCAGCAGTGAGCGGGGCCCCCCCAGCGAAAAACTGTTTTTT
>NA|TRBJ2-1|NA|TRBV7-9
CASSQDYSYNEQFF
TGTGCCAGCAGCCAGGACTATTCCTACAATGAGCAGTTCTTC
>NA|TRBJ2-7|TRBD1|TRBV5-4
CASSMTGGDSYEQYF
TGTGCCAGCAGCATGACAGGGGGCGATTCTTACGAGCAGTACTTC
>NA|TRBJ2-7|NA|TRBV18
CASSPAGRGTYEQYF
TGTGCCAGCTCACCGGCGGGAAGGGGAACCTACGAGCAGTACTTC
>NA|TRBJ2-5|NA|TRBV5-1
CASSSFRTKQETQYF
TGCGCCAGCAGCTCATTCCGGACAAAACAAGAGACCCAGTACTTC
>NA|TRBJ2-3|NA|TRBV7-3
CASSLDSVSRGTDTQYF
TGTGCCAGCAGCTTAGATTCGGTCTCCAGGGGCACAGATACGCAGTATTTT
>NA|TRBJ2-3|NA|TRBV4-2
CASSQELARTDTQYF
TGTGCCAGCAGCCAAGAGCTAGCGCGCACAGATACGCAGTATTTT
>NA|TRBJ2-1|NA|TRBV5-4
CASSLEGARGERNEQFF
TGTGCCAGCAGCTTAGAGGGGGCCCGCGGGGAGAGGAATGAGCAGTTCTTC
>NA|TRBJ2-3|NA|TRBV11-3
CASSLDGRKVSNTDTQYF
TGTGCCAGCAGCTTAGATGGGAGGAAAGTGTCTAACACAGATACGCAGTATTTT
>NA|TRBJ2-3|NA|TRBV9
CASSNSGGTHTDTQYF
TGTGCCAGCAGCAACAGCGGAGGAACCCACACAGATACGCAGTATTTT
>NA|TRBJ2-7|NA|TRBV18
CASSPTGYEQYF
TGTGCCAGCTCACCGACAGGCTACGAGCAGTACTTC
>NA|TRBJ2-7|NA|TRBV7-9
CASSPSAAFYEQYF
TGTGCCAGCAGCCCCTCGGCCGCGTTCTACGAGCAGTACTTC